Ten or more counts support the clone carrying this TCR beta chain. Its antigen is as yet unknown. Two oligonucleotides, mixed equimolar, formed the beta constant-region primer covering TRBC1 and TRBC2. Ligation attached a single-stranded oligonucleotide with a 12-nucleotide UMI and the SP2 primer to the cDNA 3' end. Ligated cDNA was amplified by four rounds of PCR with nested alpha and beta constant-region primers and SP2. TCRdb independently ran MiXCR on the UMI-ligation and nested PCR reads; one entry per CDR3 protein. Here the sample spans roughly 98,000 distinct CDR3 sequences, about 7% being singletons. The entry originates in a study of naive and memory T cell subsets. Looked up from germline, CDR1 is DFQATT and CDR2 is SNEGSKA (reference sequence). V lost 0 bases and J lost 9; bases outside the gene matches: 10. This CDR3 region has 16 residues. Study-wide results and caveats: Each distinct alpha or beta sequence counts as one clonotype.

This chain joins TRBV20-1 and TRBJ2-1; TRBD1 matches 11 bases. The sequenced sample consisted of central memory CD4+ T cells from blood. The clonotype originates from a human donor in good health. DNA of the CDR3: TGCAGTGCTAGAGATCCGACCGGGACAGGGGGAGGTGAGCAGTTCTTC. It codes for CSARDPTGTGGGEQFF.